Sequencing of this TCR beta chain was carried out in a study of blood T cells in healthy people across ages. On this clonotype itself: Its antigen is as yet unknown.

Combining a sample-barcoded 5' primer with a J-beta primer mix, a second PCR ran for roughly 6 to 11 cycles. Paired-end reads containing CDR3 totaled no fewer than 3 million for each sample. TCRdb used MiXCR to reprocess the 5' RACE reads, holding one entry per CDR3 protein. Among over 1,200,000 distinct CDR3 sequences, around 59% were seen once, and the ten largest hold more than 6%. Donor samples were obtained from healthy Caucasian individuals from Russia, aged about 6 to 95. Study observations and caveats: Roughly linear declines in TCR beta diversity per million T cells occurred with age. Investigators viewed diversity estimates from one million T cells as underestimates, the study reported.

CDR1 is KGHSH and CDR2 is LQKENI in the germline V gene. CDR3 size: 14 residues. The V gene end was trimmed by 2 bases and the J gene end by 5 bases; junction bases not matched to a gene: 1. Sequenced input: blood. The V call is TRBV18, the J call TRBJ1-5; TRBD1 matches 9 bases. The receptor was derived from a man aged 18 to 35 in good health. The CDR3 DNA sequence: TGTGCCAGCTCACCAAGACAGGGGGATCAGCCCCAGCATTTT. Translated: CASSPRQGDQPQHF.